The clone carrying this T cell receptor (beta chain) has only a few counts. As yet, its antigen is unknown. The entry originates in a study of vaccination and CD4 T cells after COVID-19. Background on the study: Convalescent individuals numbered four females and six males, two being Hispanic. Blood was drawn a median around 74 days post second dose, range 14 to 241.

The CDR3 covers 17 residues. Trimming shortened V by 2 bases and J by 3 bases, and 19 bases separated the two germline ends. The germline V gene encodes CDR1 MNHEY and CDR2 SMNVEV (reference sequence). Study-wide findings and caveats: No early post-infection timepoints were studied, and convalescent patients studied were relatively few.

As to treatment: approximately 11-day PBMC culture with coronavirus spike peptide pools or control peptides (ViraFEST assay). Harvesting of the unexposed donor's CD4+ T cells predated the COVID-19 pandemic (2011-2018). After expanding antigen-specific T cells with peptide pools, ViraFEST sequenced their TCRs. Cultured CD4+ T-cell DNA underwent Oncomine TCR Beta short-read sequencing. TCRdb processed the PCR reads anew with MiXCR; each CDR3 protein has one entry. Here the sample spans several thousand distinct CDR3 sequences, approximately 40% being singletons. Sequenced sample: CD4+ T cells from blood, cultured in vitro. This chain uses TRBV27 with TRBJ1-2; maybe TRBD1 (6 bases). This sequence was found in a human donor in good health. The CDR3 nucleotides read TGTGCCAGCAGTTTAAAACCGTTGCAGGGGTCTCACTATGGCTACACCTTC. It specifies CASSLKPLQGSHYGYTF.